This T cell receptor beta chain was found in a study of T cell repertoires in cytomegalovirus infection. On the study more broadly: Public TCR beta signatures provided an indication of both CMV infection and a matching HLA type.

This clonotype has a handful of counts. MiXCR was run by TCRdb on the reads, yielding one entry per CDR3 protein. The table lists around 530,000 distinct CDR3 sequences, 26% of them singletons. CDR3 size: 12 residues. Trimming took off 5 bases at V and 4 bases at J, with 9 bases between the two ends. Germline loops: CDR1 LNHDA, CDR2 SQIVND (reference sequence). The chain links TRBV19 to TRBJ2-7; D not resolved. This clonotype was obtained from a human donor in good health (CMV status not recorded). Some clones in this sample may be carry-over from other donors' samples. Input material: PBMCs. The CDR3 nucleotides read TGTGCCAGTAGTTCCCAAACTTACGAGCAGTACTTC. As protein: CASSSQTYEQYF. Drawing the rest from reference TRBV19 and TRBJ2-7, the complete variable domain is DGGITQSPKYLFRKEGQNVTLSCEQNLNHDAMYWYRQDPGQGLRLIYYSQIVNDFQKGDIAEGYSVSREKKESFPLTVTSAQKNPTAFYLCASSSQTYEQYFGPGTRLTVT.